This T cell receptor (beta chain) is drawn from a study of T cell responses to AZD1222 COVID-19 vaccine (dated by TCRdb to about 2021). About the full investigation: AZD1222 recipients given second doses at about 4 weeks or at about 12 weeks were pooled, since spike-specific TCR depth and breadth were not found to differ between the two schedules. TCR sequencing was performed for 230 to 250 trial participants, of whom about 200 were given two doses of AZD1222 and around 25 were given two doses of MenACWY control vaccine. Trial participants were enrolled by age into subgroups of 18-55, 56-69 and 70-plus years, and roughly 160, 29 and 62 TCR-sequenced participants, respectively, were included in these subgroups. What the study reported, not specific to this receptor: Conclusions about previously exposed vaccinees were limited because only six AZD1222 recipients were SARS-CoV-2 seropositive at baseline. Participants were mostly white British and included more females than males, and it was suggested by the authors that clonal diversity may have been underestimated. The 56-69-year group was small, and its depth increase did not reach significance, likely because of low power. The whole spike protein was spanned by vaccine-associated CD4 TCRs, and dominant responses were seen in regions 160-218 and 743-854. After two AZD1222 doses, both the breadth and the depth of spike-specific TCRs were significantly higher than at day 0 and than in MenACWY recipients. No day 14 peak-response samples were available, so repertoires were characterized only after the peak T cell response. Reportedly, almost half of the unique spike-specific TCRs recognized epitopes lying outside the regions that are mutated in the B.1.351 and B.1.1.7 variants.

V loses 7 bases at its end and J loses 6 bases; junction bases beyond the gene matches: 19. The CDR3, cysteine through phenylalanine, is 16 amino acids long. CDR3 DNA is the only sequence kept; it has 48 bases, read in frame from the first base. CDR1 and CDR2 are read off the germline V gene as SQVTM and ANQGSEA. The CDR3 regions of human TCRbeta chains were analyzed by immunosequencing. The paper's data handling went like this. TCRs in the repertoires were compared against a reference library of SARS-CoV-2-specific TCRs that had been generated with the MIRA antigen-specificity platform. Breadth meant the fraction of unique TCRs that were SARS-CoV-2-associated, whereas depth meant the fraction of total T cells that were SARS-CoV-2-associated. Each spike-specific TCR was assigned to its reactive spike region and to a CD4 or CD8 class using the MIRA data. Log10-transformed breadth and depth values were compared by one-way ANOVA with Sidak's multiple comparisons tests. In its TCRdb copy, this immuneACCESS table keeps in-frame sequences only and misses some clones. Where compared with another copy, unresolved V genes explain less than half of these, and the others have no known cause. The DNA was the basis for D and trimming; V, J and clone size are from that table. The sample table records some 140,000 clones; 90% of these occur just once. The ten largest account for approximately 17% of the sample.

Note on this clone: Its antigen is not yet known. No clone much larger than this one lies a single base away; base qualities are absent.

The time point label for this specimen denotes: baseline before first vaccination. Vaccinee samples were obtained from the UK trials COV001 and COV002, which included a single-blind randomized controlled phase 2/3 trial of AZD1222 (ChAdOx1 nCoV-19) in healthy adults. For TCRbeta chain sequencing, PBMC samples were collected from trial participants at day 0 and at day 28 after the second dose. The chain is made from TRBV29-1 and TRBJ2-7; 9 bases in between match TRBD1. Specimen: peripheral blood, collected on day 0 of AZD1222 vaccination. The sequence came from an adult in good health. The encoded CDR3 is CSARALGRDRDVEQYF. The DNA sequence is given as TGCAGCGCTAGGGCGTTGGGACGGGACAGGGACGTCGAGCAGTACTTC.